The clone carrying this T cell receptor beta chain came up once. Its antigen is still unknown. Amplification yielded TCR beta CDR3 regions, with RNA transcripts as the source. TCR CDR3 underwent first-round RT-PCR with the HTBI primer set. TCRdb reprocessed the multiplex PCR reads with MiXCR, giving one entry per CDR3 protein. The sample lists about 840,000 distinct CDR3 sequences, 38% occurring once. The entry originates in a study of T cells in Graves' hyperthyroidism and ophthalmopathy. Study in general: Any treatment followed the collection of peripheral blood at initial diagnosis. Study-wide findings and caveats: Expanded thyroid clonotypes (above 0.001) were mostly also found in blood.

With 8 bases clipped from V and 0 bases from J, the junction kept 12 bases outside the gene matches. This CDR3 comprises 15 residues. CDR1 SQVTM and CDR2 ANQGSEA come from the germline V gene. Fresh peripheral blood, 7.5 to 10 ml, yielded the PBMCs. This receptor was taken from a man aged 18-30 years with Graves' hyperthyroidism. The chain uses TRBV29-1 and TRBJ2-5, with 7 bases fitting TRBD1. Sequenced sample: blood. The CDR3 here is CSTSSGQRNQETQYF. The CDR3 DNA is TGCAGCACCTCCTCGGGACAGCGCAACCAAGAGACCCAGTACTTC.